These 25 T cell receptor beta chains originate from one sample sequenced in a study of identical twins. One entry per CDR3 protein results from TCRdb running MiXCR on the 5' RACE reads. The table has under 900,000 distinct CDR3 sequences, roughly 12% seen once. These data were also reused for a study on yellow fever vaccine responses in identical twins.

Sample: PBMCs. These receptors all come from a young woman in good health.

This clonotype was counted ten times or more. J is TRBJ2-7 and V is TRBV12-3 or TRBV12-4, with 7 nucleotides matching TRBD1. The CDR3 runs to 14 residues. With 3 bases clipped from V and 0 bases from J, the junction kept 2 bases outside the gene matches. The CDR3 loop reads CASSFWDSSYEQYF. The CDR3 nucleotides read TGTGCCAGCAGTTTCTGGGACAGCTCCTACGAGCAGTACTTC.

This clonotype was counted only a few times. This chain links TRBV27 with TRBJ2-3, with no clear D. The CDR3 totals 16 residues. Trimming left V 4 bases short and J 2 bases short, with 16 bases between. Germline CDR1 reads MNHEY; CDR2 reads SMNVEV (reference sequence). Here the CDR3 DNA reads TGTGCCAGCAGTTCCCGGAGATTTTCTAACACAGATACGCAGTATTTT. This translates into CASSSRRFSNTDTQYF.

This clonotype was seen a handful of times. The rearrangement joins TRBV5-1 to TRBJ2-1, with 7 positions matching TRBD1. Germline CDR1 SGHRS, CDR2 YFSETQ. The CDR3 has 15 amino acids. Trimming removed 2 bases from V and 2 bases from J; junction bases left unmatched: 4. For the CDR3, the DNA is TGCGCCAGCAGCTTCGACAGGGAAGCCTACAATGAGCAGTTCTTC. Translation gives CASSFDREAYNEQFF.

This clonotype was counted between two and nine times. The rearrangement joins TRBV20-1 to TRBJ2-7; 7 positions match TRBD2. Germline V gives CDR1 DFQATT, CDR2 SNEGSKA (reference sequence). This CDR3 is built from 13 residues. J gave up 0 bases and V 6 bases, and 5 bases lay outside the gene matches. CDR3 sequence (DNA): TGCAGTGCGGATAGCGGGCACTCCTACGAGCAGTACTTC. As protein: CSADSGHSYEQYF.

This chain uses TRBV5-4 with TRBJ2-3; D unclear. The CDR3 is made up of 12 amino acids. Germline V lookup: CDR1 SGHNT, CDR2 YYREEE (reference sequence). The V end was cut by 3 bases, the J end by 5 bases, with 7 bases between. Written as DNA, the CDR3 is TGTGCCAGCAGCTCCCAACTAGATACGCAGTATTTT. Translating gives CASSSQLDTQYF.

CDR3 in DNA: TGTGCCAGCAGTTTGGGTCCTACTTCGCCCGAGCAGTACTTC. Amino acid sequence: CASSLGPTSPEQYF. The chain joins TRBV27 to TRBJ2-7; no reliable D call. Germline values: CDR1 MNHEY, CDR2 SMNVEV (reference sequence). The CDR3 has 14 amino acids. V was clipped by 3 bases and J by 6 bases, with 15 bases between them.

This chain links TRBV21-1 with TRBJ1-1. TRBV21-1 is described as a pseudogene. The CDR3 spans 9 residues. CDR3 residues: CASSNEAFF. CDR3 in DNA: TGTGCCAGCAGCAATGAAGCTTTCTTT.

V usage is TRBV18 and J usage is TRBJ2-7; 8 nucleotides align to TRBD2. V shed 6 bases and J 0 bases; nucleotides not matched to a gene: 10. The CDR3 loop spans 16 amino acids. Germline V lookup: CDR1 KGHSH, CDR2 LQKENI. CDR3 coding DNA: TGTGCCAGCTCGGAAATTTGGAGCGGGGGCTCCTACGAGCAGTACTTC. Translating gives CASSEIWSGGSYEQYF.

This clonotype appeared many times. The chain employs TRBV5-1 and TRBJ2-1; tentative D call: TRBD1 (6 bases). CDR3 length: 16 amino acids. Trimming took off 4 bases at V and 6 bases at J, with 20 bases between the two ends. Germline CDR1 and CDR2: SGHRS and YFSETQ. The CDR3 loop is CASSRDIQGQLNEQFF. The CDR3 region has the DNA TGCGCCAGCAGCCGGGACATCCAAGGTCAGCTCAATGAGCAGTTCTTC.

This chain joins TRBV20-1 and TRBJ2-3; TRBD2 aligns across 14 bases. The CDR3 has 17 residues. The J segment lost 2 bases and the V segment lost 3 bases, leaving 7 bases of the junction unmatched. Germline V lookup: CDR1 DFQATT, CDR2 SNEGSKA (reference sequence). The CDR3 is CSARWGLAGDYTDTQYF. CDR3 DNA sequence: TGCAGTGCTAGGTGGGGACTAGCGGGGGACTACACAGATACGCAGTATTTT.

This clonotype was picked up a small number of times. The chain carries TRBV5-1 and TRBJ1-2; D remains ambiguous. The CDR3 length is 12 residues. Germline CDR1 SGHRS, CDR2 YFSETQ. With 0 bases removed from V and 7 bases from J, the gap between germline ends came to 7 bases. CDR3 DNA sequence: TGCGCCAGCAGCTTGGATGTGGTTGGCTACACCTTC. This gives the protein CASSLDVVGYTF. The full variable domain, rest sourced from reference TRBV5-1 and TRBJ1-2, is KAGVTQTPRYLIKTRGQQVTLSCSPISGHRSVSWYQQTPGQGLQFLFEYFSETQRNKGNFPGRFSGRQFSNSRSEMNVSTLELGDSALYLCASSLDVVGYTFGSGTRLTVV.

Here the CDR3 reads CATSKRSNEQFF. CDR3 coding DNA: TGTGCCACCAGCAAGCGGAGCAATGAGCAGTTCTTC. The chain joins TRBV15 to TRBJ2-1; a weak D match, TRBD2 (5 bases). This CDR3 contains 12 residues. The V gene's germline CDR1 is LNHNV and CDR2 YYDKDF (reference sequence). Between the trimmed V and J ends, which lost 4 bases and 6 bases, there was a span of 7 bases.

The chain joins TRBV20-1 to TRBJ1-1; no clear D. The germline V gene has CDR1 DFQATT and CDR2 SNEGSKA (reference sequence). This CDR3 contains 12 residues. Trimming removed 3 bases at V and 1 base at J, with 6 bases between. CDR3 protein: CSASPKNTEAFF. CDR3 coding DNA: TGCAGTGCTAGTCCTAAGAACACTGAAGCTTTCTTT.

This clonotype turned up a few times. The chain employs TRBV12-3 or TRBV12-4 and TRBJ2-1; 10 bases match TRBD2. The CDR3 has 15 amino acids. V dropped 7 bases and J dropped 7; count of bases not matched to a gene: 10. Here the CDR3 reads CASTAGGLAKNEQFF. The CDR3 DNA reads as TGTGCCAGCACCGCAGGGGGACTAGCGAAGAATGAGCAGTTCTTC.

In this sample, this clonotype turned up a few times. The chain links TRBV11-1 to TRBJ2-1; 13 bases are shared with TRBD2. V dropped 5 bases and J dropped 0; count of bases not matched to a gene: 7. This CDR3 has 18 residues. In germline, CDR1 is SGHAT, CDR2 FQDESV (reference sequence). This CDR3 reads CASSPRLAGGSSYNEQFF. CDR3 nucleotides: TGTGCCAGCAGCCCCCGACTAGCGGGAGGTAGCTCCTACAATGAGCAGTTCTTC.

Here the CDR3 DNA reads TGCAGTGTCCGGGGCCAGCGGGGGGCCCTTAGGGAGCAGTTCTTC. This encodes CSVRGQRGALREQFF. This rearrangement joins TRBV20-1 to TRBJ2-1; the match to TRBD2 covers 9 bases. Losses at the gene ends were 7 bases for V and 10 bases for J; bases not matched to a gene: 17. The germline CDR1 and CDR2 sequences are DFQATT and SNEGSKA (reference sequence). CDR3 length: 15 residues.

In its sample, this clonotype was seen a few times. This chain connects TRBV2 to TRBJ2-1; D is ambiguous. CDR3 length: 15 amino acids. Trimming cost V 4 bases and J 3 bases, with 13 bases left between them. Per the germline V gene, CDR1 is SNHLY and CDR2 is FYNNEI. CDR3 DNA: TGTGCCAGCAGTGTTGTCCAGGCCATCTACAATGAGCAGTTCTTC. It yields the protein CASSVVQAIYNEQFF. The variable domain in full, with the rest retrieved from reference TRBV2 and TRBJ2-1, is EPEVTQTPSHQVTQMGQEVILRCVPISNHLYFYWYRQILGQKVEFLVSFYNNEISEKSEIFDDQFSVERPDGSNFTLKIRSTKLEDSAMYFCASSVVQAIYNEQFFGPGTRLTVL.

This clonotype was detected a few times. The rearrangement links TRBV5-1 to TRBJ1-1; the match to TRBD1 covers 10 bases. The germline V gene has CDR1 SGHRS and CDR2 YFSETQ. CDR3 length: 16 amino acids. The V gene end was trimmed by 4 bases and the J gene end by 1 base; junction bases not matched to a gene: 7. The CDR3 nucleotides are TGCGCCAGCAGCCCCGGGACAGGGGCTCCGAACACTGAAGCTTTCTTT. It is translated as CASSPGTGAPNTEAFF.

This clonotype occurred many times. The chain combines TRBV2 with TRBJ2-7; D could derive from TRBD1 or TRBD2 (7 bases each). V was pared by 8 bases and J by 2 bases, with 13 bases between. The CDR3 consists of 13 residues. Germline CDR1 reads SNHLY; CDR2 reads FYNNEI. Written as DNA, the CDR3 is TGTGCCAGCTCCAGGGGGGGAACCTACGAGCAGTACTTC. It translates to CASSRGGTYEQYF.

This clonotype has a handful of counts. The chain is built from TRBV11-2 and TRBJ2-2, with D possibly TRBD2 on 6 matching bases. Germline V gene data show CDR1 as SGHAT and CDR2 as FQNNGV. This CDR3 has 15 amino acids. V was clipped by 4 bases and J by 0 bases, with 9 bases between them. The CDR3 protein is CASSSGAANTGELFF. In nucleotides, the CDR3 is TGTGCCAGCAGCTCGGGAGCAGCGAACACCGGGGAGCTGTTTTTT.

The gene calls are TRBV11-3 and TRBJ2-3; 8 bases match TRBD2. Per germline, CDR1 SGHNT and CDR2 YENEEA. This CDR3 has 16 residues. With V trimmed by 2 bases and J by 4 bases, 8 bases remained unmatched. In DNA form, the CDR3 reads TGTGCCAGCAGCTTATCAACGGGAGGGCCCCCAGATACGCAGTATTTT. Encoded protein: CASSLSTGGPPDTQYF.

The rearrangement links TRBV7-9 to TRBJ2-5, with D maybe TRBD1 (6 bases). Looked up from germline, CDR1 is SEHNR and CDR2 is FQNEAQ (reference sequence). This CDR3 comprises 16 residues. V lost 1 base to trimming and J lost 5 bases, with 17 bases between them. The DNA for the CDR3 is TGTGCCAGCAGCTTAGGATTGGGGCAGGGGATGGAGACCCAGTACTTC. Translated: CASSLGLGQGMETQYF.

The chain is built from TRBV5-6 and TRBJ1-2; possible D gene TRBD1, 6 bases. With 1 base removed from V and 8 bases from J, the gap between germline ends came to 12 bases. Germline V gene sequence: CDR1 SGHDT, CDR2 YYEEEE. The CDR3 length is 13 residues. The CDR3 region is CASSLPADSGYTF. The CDR3, as DNA: TGTGCCAGCAGCTTGCCAGCGGACAGCGGCTACACCTTC.

This clonotype appeared many times. V usage is TRBV12-3 or TRBV12-4 and J usage is TRBJ2-1; the match to TRBD2 covers 12 bases. The CDR3 length is 14 residues. J gave up 6 bases and V 8 bases, and 5 bases lay outside the gene matches. Written as DNA, the CDR3 is TGTGCCAGCCGTCCGGGACTAGCGGGCAATGAGCAGTTCTTC. This encodes CASRPGLAGNEQFF.

Many counts were recorded for this clonotype. The genes are TRBV3-1 and TRBJ2-7; D may be TRBD2 (5 bases). This CDR3 is built from 16 residues. Germline V CDR1 and CDR2: LGHDT, YNNKEL (reference sequence). The V gene lost 3 bases and the J gene lost 2 bases, with 17 bases spanning the gap. CDR3 in amino acids: CASSQIQEVGTYEQYF. DNA of the CDR3: TGTGCCAGCAGCCAGATCCAGGAGGTAGGGACCTACGAGCAGTACTTC.